The sequence of this T cell receptor beta chain was determined in a study of response to subunit inactivated influenza vaccine. Study-level results: Researchers suggested that each seasonal influenza vaccination recruits few new T cells.

V was pared by 5 bases and J by 3 bases, with 21 bases between. This CDR3 is 16 amino acids long. The V gene's germline CDR1 is DFQATT and CDR2 SNEGSKA (reference sequence). Using its own MiXCR run on the RT-PCR reads, TCRdb lists one record per CDR3 protein. The sample shows approximately 530,000 distinct CDR3 sequences, 13% of them seen only once. On this clonotype itself: Its antigen is not known.

This sample comprised PBMCs from blood, obtained roughly 45 days after vaccination. The rearrangement links TRBV20-1 to TRBJ2-3, with D tentatively TRBD1 (6 bases). The receptor comes from a man over 45 who received an inactivated influenza vaccine. As DNA, the CDR3 is TGCAGTGCTGTGAGACTACCGGGCCAGGGGACAGATACGCAGTATTTT. It translates to CSAVRLPGQGTDTQYF.